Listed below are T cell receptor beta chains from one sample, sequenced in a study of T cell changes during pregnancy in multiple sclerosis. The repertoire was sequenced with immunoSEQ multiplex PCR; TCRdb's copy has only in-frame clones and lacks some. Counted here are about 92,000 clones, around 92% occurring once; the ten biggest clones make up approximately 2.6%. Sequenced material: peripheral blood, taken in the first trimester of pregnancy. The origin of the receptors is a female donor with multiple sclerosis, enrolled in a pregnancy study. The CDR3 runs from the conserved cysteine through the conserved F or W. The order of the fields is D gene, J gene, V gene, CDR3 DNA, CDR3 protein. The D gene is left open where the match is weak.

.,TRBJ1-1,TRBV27,TGTGCCAGCAGCTATGGAGGGGACACTGAAGCTTTCTTT,CASSYGGDTEAFF
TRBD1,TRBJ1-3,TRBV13,TGTGCCAGCAGCTTATGGACAGGGCGATACTCTGGAAACACCATATATTTT,CASSLWTGRYSGNTIYF
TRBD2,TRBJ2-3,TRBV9,TGTGCCAGCAGGTCCGGGACTAGCGGGATTCTTAGCACAGATACGCAGTATTTT,CASRSGTSGILSTDTQYF
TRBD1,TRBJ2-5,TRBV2,TGTGCCAGCGTTTTTGAGGGGGCTCGAGGGACCCAGTACTTC,CASVFEGARGTQYF
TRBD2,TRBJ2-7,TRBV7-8,TGTGCCAGCAGCTTAGCGGGACTAGCGCACGAGCAGTACTTC,CASSLAGLAHEQYF
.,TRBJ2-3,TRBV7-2,TGTGCCAGCAGCTTAGAACGCACATCAACCGCGTATTTT,CASSLERTSTAYF
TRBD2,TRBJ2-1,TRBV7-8,TGTGCCAGCAGCCCCAGACTAGCGGGACTAGAGTTCTTC,CASSPRLAGLEFF
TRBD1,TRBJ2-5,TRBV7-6,TGTGCCAGCAGCCGGGGACAGGGGGCGAGGGGAGAGACCCAGTACTTC,CASSRGQGARGETQYF
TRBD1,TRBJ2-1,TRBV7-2,TGTGCCAGCAGCCGGACAGGGGGAACCTACAATGAGCAGTTCTTC,CASSRTGGTYNEQFF
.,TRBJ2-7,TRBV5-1,TGCGCCAGCAGCAGCACTAACGAGCAGTACTTC,CASSSTNEQYF